These 8 T cell receptor beta chains came from one sample sequenced in a study of T cells after yellow fever vaccination. In TCRdb, the 5' RACE reads were re-called with MiXCR into one record per CDR3 protein. The sample includes 200,000 to 300,000 distinct CDR3 sequences, 10% to 15% of them seen just once. The input for sequencing was CD4+ T cells sorted from PBMCs, taken 45 days after the yellow fever booster vaccination. The receptors stem from a man aged 25 to 40 who received the YFV17D yellow fever vaccine.

This chain uses TRBV20-1 with TRBJ2-5; 13 bases are shared with TRBD2. The CDR3 contains 16 residues. CDR1 DFQATT and CDR2 SNEGSKA come from the germline V gene (reference sequence). V trimming: 4 bases; J trimming: 5 bases; junction bases outside the gene matches: 10. The CDR3 region has the DNA TGCAGTGCTACCCGCGGACTAGCGGGAGATGAGGAGACCCAGTACTTC. Protein: CSATRGLAGDEETQYF.

The chain has TRBV5-1 and TRBJ2-3; 8 nucleotides line up with TRBD2. This CDR3 has 15 amino acids. V dropped 4 bases and J dropped 7; count of bases not matched to a gene: 11. Germline V gives CDR1 SGHRS, CDR2 YFSETQ. The CDR3 is CASSHGNGRENTQYF. CDR3 nucleotide sequence: TGCGCCAGCAGCCATGGGAACGGGAGGGAAAATACGCAGTATTTT.

This clonotype was counted a few times. The chain carries TRBV20-1 and TRBJ2-3; TRBD1 agrees at 8 bases. Looked up from germline, CDR1 is DFQATT and CDR2 is SNEGSKA (reference sequence). The CDR3 spans 14 residues. Trimming took 4 bases from V and 5 from J; bases not matched to a gene: 8. CDR3 residues: CSAMDRVGGDTQYF. The DNA of the CDR3 is TGCAGTGCTATGGACAGGGTGGGGGGAGATACGCAGTATTTT.

The chain links TRBV5-1 to TRBJ2-3; 13 nucleotides line up with TRBD2. After removal of 0 bases from V and 4 bases from J, the junction contained 2 bases not matched to a gene. The CDR3 runs to 16 residues. Germline V gives CDR1 SGHRS, CDR2 YFSETQ. This chain's CDR3 is CASSLGTSGRADTQYF. Written as DNA, the CDR3 is TGCGCCAGCAGCTTGGGGACTAGCGGGAGAGCAGATACGCAGTATTTT.

This clonotype was seen a few times. The chain uses TRBV9 and TRBJ2-1; 10 bases are shared with TRBD2. The germline V gene has CDR1 SGDLS and CDR2 YYNGEE. V lost 4 bases and J lost 5; bases outside the gene matches: 9. CDR3 length equals 16 residues. Here the CDR3 DNA reads TGTGCCAGCAGCACGACTAGCGGGTGGACCGACAATGAGCAGTTCTTC. This encodes CASSTTSGWTDNEQFF.

This clonotype was recorded a few times. This chain uses TRBV12-3 or TRBV12-4 with TRBJ1-2; D is unresolved. V lost 2 bases to trimming and J lost 8 bases, with 9 bases between them. This CDR3 region has 12 residues. The CDR3 spells CASSLRRKGYTF. CDR3 coding DNA: TGTGCCAGCAGTTTAAGGCGCAAAGGCTACACCTTC.

This clonotype was counted only a few times. The genes are TRBV6-1 and TRBJ2-7; D may be TRBD1 (5 bases). The CDR3 is made up of 14 amino acids. Trimming removed 6 bases from V and 3 bases from J, with 15 bases in between. Germline V gives CDR1 MNHNS, CDR2 SASEGT. This chain's CDR3 is CASRGLGSRYEQYF. The CDR3 DNA reads as TGTGCCAGCAGGGGGCTGGGGTCACGCTACGAGCAGTACTTC.

The V gene is TRBV28, the J gene TRBJ1-5; D not resolved. V was shortened by 4 bases and J by 7 bases, with 17 bases between the two germline ends. The CDR3 loop spans 15 amino acids. In germline, CDR1 is MDHEN, CDR2 SYDVKM. CDR3 in amino acids: CASSSSARSGQPQHF. The CDR3 DNA sequence: TGTGCCAGCAGTTCCTCCGCCCGATCGGGGCAGCCCCAGCATTTT.